Following are 5 T cell receptor beta chains from one sample sequenced in a study of spatial heterogeneity in lung cancer. Noted time point: sample taken at primary tumor resection. No cell sorting; template was whole RNA from tumor, lung tissue or PBMC. TCRdb itself ran the 5' RACE reads through MiXCR, one entry per CDR3 protein. The repertoire holds tens of thousands of distinct CDR3 sequences, with 15% to 25% as singletons. Sequenced here: PBMCs, sampled at surgery. Receptor source: a male donor with early-stage non-small cell lung cancer.

This clonotype was found many times. This chain uses TRBV28 with TRBJ2-4; a weak D match, TRBD1 (5 bases). Trimming removed 4 bases from V and 9 bases from J, with 13 bases in between. CDR1 is MDHEN and CDR2 is SYDVKM in the germline V gene. The CDR3 contains 13 residues. The CDR3 loop reads CASSSGYLGIQYF. In nucleotides, the CDR3 is TGTGCCAGCAGTTCAGGGTATTTGGGCATTCAGTACTTC.

This clonotype was counted only a few times. The chain uses TRBV7-3 and TRBJ2-2, with TRBD2 as a possible D gene (5 bases). This CDR3 spans 14 amino acids. Germline values: CDR1 SGHTA, CDR2 FQGTGA. V was cut by 7 bases and J by 3 bases, with 12 bases left in between. The CDR3 protein is CASTPGLHTGELFF. The CDR3 nucleotides read TGTGCCAGCACCCCTGGACTTCACACCGGGGAGCTGTTTTTT.

This clonotype was seen only a few times. This chain uses TRBV5-1 with TRBJ2-1; 9 nucleotides match TRBD2. Unmatched junction bases numbered 3, after V lost 3 bases and J lost 2 bases. CDR1 and CDR2 (germline): SGHRS, YFSETQ. The length of the CDR3 is 15 residues. CDR3: CASSWTSDTYNEQFF. In DNA form, the CDR3 reads TGCGCCAGCAGCTGGACTAGCGACACCTACAATGAGCAGTTCTTC.

The V gene is TRBV11-1, the J gene TRBJ2-3; D remains unclear. In germline, CDR1 is SGHAT, CDR2 FQDESV (reference sequence). Trimming left V 0 bases short and J 6 bases short, with 19 bases between. The CDR3 loop spans 17 amino acids. The CDR3 sequence: CASSLAPFGAPRDTQYF. The CDR3 DNA is TGTGCCAGCAGCTTAGCCCCCTTCGGAGCGCCTCGCGATACGCAGTATTTT.

This clonotype was counted at least ten times. CDR3 sequence reads: CASSLDRMTYEQYF. The CDR3 nucleotides read TGCGCCAGCAGCTTGGACAGAATGACCTACGAGCAGTACTTC. The chain recombines TRBV5-1 with TRBJ2-7; D is undetermined. The V and J ends lost 0 bases and 2 bases respectively, with 9 bases between them. The germline V gene encodes CDR1 SGHRS and CDR2 YFSETQ. The CDR3 spans 14 residues.